A single sample gave rise to the 17 T cell receptor beta chains below, sequenced in a study of cytomegalovirus exposure and HLA in healthy donors. Vbeta (60) and Jbeta (13) primers were used in the PCR. Method: immunoSEQ multiplex PCR; TCRdb's copy keeps in-frame clones and lacks some. Of some 130,000 clones in the sample, more than 70% were seen once. Specimen: PBMCs. These receptors all come from a man in his forties in good health and CMV-seronegative.

The chain employs TRBV25-1 and TRBJ2-7; TRBD1 aligns across 8 bases. CDR1 MGHDK and CDR2 SYGVNS come from the germline V gene. This CDR3 is 15 amino acids long. V dropped 5 bases and J dropped 5; count of bases not matched to a gene: 11. The CDR3 region is CASSSTPDRANEQYF. Here the CDR3 DNA reads TGTGCCAGCAGTAGCACCCCGGACAGGGCGAACGAGCAGTACTTC.

The chain carries TRBV28 and TRBJ1-5; TRBD1 matches at 7 bases. CDR3 size: 14 residues. The V gene end was trimmed by 3 bases and the J gene end by 6 bases; junction bases not matched to a gene: 5. Germline V gene data show CDR1 as MDHEN and CDR2 as SYDVKM. The chain's CDR3 is CASSFAGGIQPQHF. The CDR3 DNA follows: TGTGCCAGCAGTTTTGCAGGGGGGATTCAGCCCCAGCATTTT. Using reference TRBV28 and TRBJ1-5 for the parts outside the CDR3, the full variable domain is DVKVTQSSRYLVKRTGEKVFLECVQDMDHENMFWYRQDPGLGLRLIYFSYDVKMKEKGDIPEGYSVSREKKERFSLILESASTNQTSMYLCASSFAGGIQPQHFGDGTRLSIL.

About this clone itself: One end of the junction fails to match germline, which may point to a read error. The chain recombines TRBV29-1 with TRBJ1-4, with D tentatively TRBD1 (5 bases). The germline V gene has CDR1 SQVTM and CDR2 ANQGSEA. CDR3 size: 12 residues. The chain's CDR3 is CSGHDSGEKLLF. The CDR3 bases are TGCAGCGGCCACGACAGTGGCGAAAAACTGCTTTTT.

The V and J genes are TRBV5-8 and TRBJ1-5; a weak D match, TRBD1 (6 bases). V was cut by 4 bases and J by 3 bases, with 11 bases left in between. CDR1 is SGHTS and CDR2 is YDEGEE in the germline V gene. The CDR3 spans 14 residues. The CDR3 loop is CASSLWTDNQPQHF. The CDR3 DNA is TGTGCCAGCAGCCTTTGGACAGACAATCAGCCCCAGCATTTT. Combining the CDR3 with reference TRBV5-8 and TRBJ1-5 gives the whole variable domain EAGVTQSPTHLIKTRGQQATLRCSPISGHTSVYWYQQALGLGLQFLLWYDEGEERNRGNFPPRFSGRQFPNYSSELNVNALELEDSALYLCASSLWTDNQPQHFGDGTRLSIL.

This clone was seen a handful of times. The rearrangement links TRBV4-1 to TRBJ1-4; 9 bases fit TRBD1. The CDR3 covers 15 residues. V trimming: 1 base; J trimming: 8 bases; junction bases outside the gene matches: 5. Looked up from germline, CDR1 is MGHRA and CDR2 is YSYEKL. The CDR3 DNA is TGCGCCAGCAGCCAAGCGGGACAGGGAGGGGAAAAACTGTTTTTT. This encodes CASSQAGQGGEKLFF.

V gene TRBV11-2 combines with J gene TRBJ1-1, with D uncertain. In germline, CDR1 is SGHAT, CDR2 FQNNGV. The CDR3 is 13 amino acids. V was shortened by 9 bases and J by 5 bases, with 16 bases between the two germline ends. DNA for the CDR3: TGTGCCAGTACGGTCTTTCGGGAGACTGAAGCTTTCTTT. This gives the protein CASTVFRETEAFF.

The CDR3 nucleotides read TGCGCCAGCAGCCGGGACAGGGAGGGCGACGAGCAGTACTTC. This encodes CASSRDREGDEQYF. The chain joins TRBV5-1 to TRBJ2-7; 9 positions agree with TRBD1. Germline V gene data show CDR1 as SGHRS and CDR2 as YFSETQ. V was clipped by 4 bases and J by 5 bases; unmatched bases: 7. The CDR3 length is 14 residues. The variable domain in full, completed from reference TRBV5-1 and TRBJ2-7, reads KAGVTQTPRYLIKTRGQQVTLSCSPISGHRSVSWYQQTPGQGLQFLFEYFSETQRNKGNFPGRFSGRQFSNSRSEMNVSTLELGDSALYLCASSRDREGDEQYFGPGTRLTVT.

This clone was detected a few times. Here the CDR3 reads CASSVGQASNQPQHF. Here the CDR3 DNA reads TGTGCCAGCAGCGTAGGTCAGGCTAGCAATCAGCCCCAGCATTTT. This chain joins TRBV9 and TRBJ1-5; the D is unclear. The CDR3 runs 15 residues. V was trimmed by 0 bases and J by 0 bases, leaving 7 bases between them. CDR1 is SGDLS, CDR2 YYNGEE, per germline.

This clone was counted a few times. The chain joins TRBV2 to TRBJ2-3; a weak D match, TRBD1 (6 bases). Germline CDR1 and CDR2: SNHLY and FYNNEI. V lost 8 bases to trimming and J lost 9 bases, with 12 bases between them. This CDR3 contains 11 residues. The CDR3 sequence: CASRLGATQYF. The CDR3 DNA follows: TGTGCCAGCCGACTGGGGGCGACGCAGTATTTT.

This rearrangement joins TRBV5-6 to TRBJ1-5; 7 bases align to TRBD1. Germline CDR1 is SGHDT and CDR2 is YYEEEE. The CDR3 extends over 14 amino acids. Trimming took 4 bases from V and 6 from J; bases not matched to a gene: 7. The CDR3 here is CASSRRGHGQPQHF. DNA of the CDR3: TGTGCCAGCAGCCGTAGGGGGCACGGTCAGCCCCAGCATTTT. Supplemented by reference TRBV5-6 and TRBJ1-5, the full variable domain reads DAGVTQSPTHLIKTRGQQVTLRCSPKSGHDTVSWYQQALGQGPQFIFQYYEEEERQRGNFPDRFSGHQFPNYSSELNVNALLLGDSALYLCASSRRGHGQPQHFGDGTRLSIL.

V is TRBV7-2 and J is TRBJ1-2, with a possible D match to TRBD1 (5 bases). V lost 3 bases, J lost 0 bases, and 11 bases lay in between. The CDR3 is 15 residues long. Per the germline V gene, CDR1 is SGHTA and CDR2 is FQGNSA. The CDR3 spells CASSFRQGPNYGYTF. The CDR3 bases are TGTGCCAGCAGCTTTCGTCAGGGCCCTAACTATGGCTACACCTTC.

The chain joins TRBV4-3 to TRBJ1-2, with D hard to call. CDR3 length equals 15 residues. V was trimmed by 0 bases and J by 4 bases, leaving 12 bases between them. CDR1 is LGHNA and CDR2 is YSLEER in the germline V gene. The CDR3 protein is CASSQDSQHGYGYTF. In DNA, the CDR3 is TGCGCCAGCAGCCAAGATAGCCAGCATGGCTATGGCTACACCTTC.

This chain links TRBV23-1 with TRBJ2-7, with D possibly being TRBD2 (5 bases). TRBV23-1 is annotated as an ORF whose role is uncertain. The length of the CDR3 is 15 residues. The germline V and J ends were trimmed by 3 bases and 0 bases, with 12 bases remaining between them. DNA of the CDR3: TGCGCCAGCAGTCATCAACGGACTCACTCCTACGAGCAGTACTTC. Translated: CASSHQRTHSYEQYF.

The J gene is TRBJ2-2, the V gene TRBV25-1; 9 bases are shared with TRBD2. Germline V gene lookup returns CDR1 MGHDK and CDR2 SYGVNS. The CDR3 has 18 residues. With V trimmed by 1 base and J by 4 bases, 10 bases remained unmatched. As DNA, the CDR3 is TGTGCCAGCAGTGAATTGCGGCGGGGGGGCAGCGGCACCGGGGAGCTGTTTTTT. Its translation: CASSELRRGGSGTGELFF.

This chain uses TRBV4-1 with TRBJ2-3; 10 positions match TRBD2. J lost 0 bases, V lost 4 bases, and 4 bases had no gene match. This CDR3 spans 16 amino acids. Germline CDR1 is MGHRA and CDR2 is YSYEKL. In DNA form, the CDR3 reads TGCGCCAGCAGCCCCCGACTAGCGGGTAGCACAGATACGCAGTATTTT. This translates into CASSPRLAGSTDTQYF.

The chain combines TRBV19 with TRBJ2-7, with 9 bases fitting TRBD1. The CDR3 sequence is 13 residues long. V shed 9 bases, J shed 3 bases, and the junction held 6 bases outside the gene matches. CDR1 is LNHDA and CDR2 is SQIVND in the germline V gene (reference sequence). CDR3 sequence reads: CARRDRDHYEQYF. DNA for the CDR3: TGTGCCAGAAGGGACAGGGACCACTACGAGCAGTACTTC. Variable domain in full (rest from reference TRBV19 and TRBJ2-7): DGGITQSPKYLFRKEGQNVTLSCEQNLNHDAMYWYRQDPGQGLRLIYYSQIVNDFQKGDIAEGYSVSREKKESFPLTVTSAQKNPTAFYLCARRDRDHYEQYFGPGTRLTVT.

The rearrangement joins TRBV27 to TRBJ1-4; TRBD1 matches 11 bases. Germline trimming cut 4 bases from V and 7 bases from J; bases unmatched to any gene: 5. Looked up from germline, CDR1 is MNHEY and CDR2 is SMNVEV (reference sequence). The CDR3 is 15 amino acids. The CDR3 DNA follows: TGTGCCAGCAGTTCTCAAGGGACAGGGGGTGAAAAACTGTTTTTT. Its translation is CASSSQGTGGEKLFF.